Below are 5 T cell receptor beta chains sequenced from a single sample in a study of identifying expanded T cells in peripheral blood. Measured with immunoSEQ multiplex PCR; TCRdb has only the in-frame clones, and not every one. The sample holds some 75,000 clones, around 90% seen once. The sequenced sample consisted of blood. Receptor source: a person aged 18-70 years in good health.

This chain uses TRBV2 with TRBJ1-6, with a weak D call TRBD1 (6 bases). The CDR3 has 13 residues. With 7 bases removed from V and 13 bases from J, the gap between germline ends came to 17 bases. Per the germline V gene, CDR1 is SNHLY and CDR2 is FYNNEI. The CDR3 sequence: CASTKQGRGPLHF. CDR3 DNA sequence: TGTGCCAGCACTAAACAGGGACGGGGGCCCCTCCACTTT.

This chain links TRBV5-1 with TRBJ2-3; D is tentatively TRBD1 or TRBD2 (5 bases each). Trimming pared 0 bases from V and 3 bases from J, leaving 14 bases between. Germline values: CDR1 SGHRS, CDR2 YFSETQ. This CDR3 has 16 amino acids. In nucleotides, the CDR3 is TGCGCCAGCAGCTTGGGGGGGACCCCGGGGACAGATACGCAGTATTTT. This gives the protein CASSLGGTPGTDTQYF. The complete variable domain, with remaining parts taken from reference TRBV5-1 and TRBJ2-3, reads KAGVTQTPRYLIKTRGQQVTLSCSPISGHRSVSWYQQTPGQGLQFLFEYFSETQRNKGNFPGRFSGRQFSNSRSEMNVSTLELGDSALYLCASSLGGTPGTDTQYFGPGTRLTVL.

This CDR3 is CASSLASTDTQYF. The CDR3 coding sequence is TGTGCCAGCAGCTTGGCCTCGACAGATACGCAGTATTTT. This chain links TRBV5-5 with TRBJ2-3; no reliable D call. There are 13 residues in the CDR3. The ends were cut back, 0 bases at V and 3 bases at J, with 5 bases in the middle. Germline-derived CDR1 and CDR2 are SGHKS and YYEKEE (reference sequence).

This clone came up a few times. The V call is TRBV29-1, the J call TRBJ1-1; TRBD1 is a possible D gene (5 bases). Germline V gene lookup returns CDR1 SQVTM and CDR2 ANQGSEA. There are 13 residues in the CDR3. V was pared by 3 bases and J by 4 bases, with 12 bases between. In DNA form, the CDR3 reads TGCAGCGTTGATCGGGGGGGGACCACTGAAGCTTTCTTT. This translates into CSVDRGGTTEAFF.

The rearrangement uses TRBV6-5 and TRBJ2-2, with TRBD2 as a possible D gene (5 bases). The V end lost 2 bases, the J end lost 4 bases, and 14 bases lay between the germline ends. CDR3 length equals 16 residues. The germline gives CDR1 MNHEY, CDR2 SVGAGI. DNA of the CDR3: TGTGCCAGCAGTTACCGACCTAGCTGGGGCACCGGGGAGCTGTTTTTT. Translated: CASSYRPSWGTGELFF.